A selection of T cell receptor beta chains follows, all from one sample in a study of cytotoxic CD8 clonotypes in ibrutinib-treated CLL. Repertoires were generated with immunoSEQ multiplex PCR, while TCRdb's copy carries only in-frame clones and drops some. The sample has 50,000 to 70,000 clones; about 54% are singletons. The specimen was PBMCs, collected at disease progression, from a patient treated with ibrutinib. These receptors were collected from a human donor with chronic lymphocytic leukemia. The CDR3 runs from the conserved cysteine through the conserved F or W. Fields, in order: J gene, clone size, V gene, CDR3 length, D gene, CDR3 protein, CDR3 DNA. D genes are given only for firm matches. Clone size appears in some rows only: once, few, many, or a class for an expanded clone.

j_gene: TRBJ2-1; abundance: few; v_gene: TRBV7-8; len: 16; d_gene: TRBD2; CDR3aa: CASSLRRLAVNNEQFF; CDR3nt: TGTGCCAGCAGCTTACGTAGGCTAGCGGTTAACAATGAGCAGTTCTTC
j_gene: TRBJ1-3; abundance: few; v_gene: TRBV18; len: 17; d_gene: .; CDR3aa: CASSLTRDGYSGNTIYF; CDR3nt: TGTGCCAGCTCACTGACTAGGGACGGATACTCTGGAAACACCATATATTTT
j_gene: TRBJ1-5; abundance: .; v_gene: TRBV29-1; len: 13; d_gene: .; CDR3aa: CSALGGGNQPQHF; CDR3nt: TGCAGCGCCCTGGGGGGTGGGAATCAGCCCCAGCATTTT
j_gene: TRBJ1-2; abundance: .; v_gene: TRBV10-3; len: 15; d_gene: TRBD1; CDR3aa: CAINRDRDTNYGYTF; CDR3nt: TGTGCCATCAACCGGGACAGAGATACTAACTATGGCTACACCTTC
j_gene: TRBJ1-1; abundance: .; v_gene: TRBV6-4; len: 13; d_gene: TRBD1; CDR3aa: CARRTGLNTEAFF; CDR3nt: TGTGCCAGAAGGACAGGACTAAACACTGAAGCTTTCTTT
j_gene: TRBJ2-7; abundance: .; v_gene: TRBV6-5; len: 15; d_gene: TRBD1; CDR3aa: CASSYSGTGSYEQYF; CDR3nt: TGTGCCAGCAGTTACTCAGGGACAGGGAGTTACGAGCAGTACTTC
j_gene: TRBJ2-7; abundance: few; v_gene: TRBV2; len: 15; d_gene: .; CDR3aa: CASSALVGFTYEQYF; CDR3nt: TGTGCCAGCAGTGCATTAGTCGGATTCACCTACGAGCAGTACTTC
j_gene: TRBJ1-6; abundance: .; v_gene: TRBV7-6; len: 16; d_gene: .; CDR3aa: CASSLGRGAVGSPLHF; CDR3nt: TGTGCCAGCAGCTTAGGAAGGGGAGCCGTTGGTTCACCCCTCCACTTT
j_gene: TRBJ1-4; abundance: few; v_gene: TRBV18; len: 15; d_gene: .; CDR3aa: CASSPTTATNEKLFF; CDR3nt: TGTGCCAGCTCACCAACGACAGCCACTAATGAAAAACTGTTTTTT
j_gene: TRBJ1-3; abundance: .; v_gene: TRBV30; len: 13; d_gene: .; CDR3aa: CAWSAHSGNTIYF; CDR3nt: TGTGCCTGGAGTGCACACTCTGGAAACACCATATATTTT
j_gene: TRBJ2-1; abundance: .; v_gene: TRBV19; len: 14; d_gene: .; CDR3aa: CASSIGGSYNEQFF; CDR3nt: TGTGCCAGTAGTATAGGGGGCTCCTACAATGAGCAGTTCTTC
j_gene: TRBJ1-2; abundance: few; v_gene: TRBV19; len: 13; d_gene: .; CDR3aa: CASSIGVGYGYTF; CDR3nt: TGTGCCAGTAGTATCGGGGTGGGCTATGGCTACACCTTC
j_gene: TRBJ2-3; abundance: .; v_gene: TRBV28; len: 16; d_gene: .; CDR3aa: CASSLIAASSTDTQYF; CDR3nt: TGTGCCAGCAGTTTAATAGCGGCCTCTAGCACAGATACGCAGTATTTT
j_gene: TRBJ2-7; abundance: few; v_gene: TRBV6-1; len: 13; d_gene: .; CDR3aa: CASRPVARWEQYF; CDR3nt: TGTGCCAGCAGACCGGTGGCCCGCTGGGAGCAGTACTTC
j_gene: TRBJ1-1; abundance: .; v_gene: TRBV19; len: 15; d_gene: TRBD1; CDR3aa: CASSTGQALNTEAFF; CDR3nt: TGTGCCAGTAGTACGGGACAGGCTTTGAACACTGAAGCTTTCTTT
j_gene: TRBJ1-5; abundance: once; v_gene: TRBV5-1; len: 15; d_gene: TRBD1; CDR3aa: CASSLGTGPDQPQHF; CDR3nt: TGCGCCAGCAGCTTGGGGACAGGGCCGGATCAGCCCCAGCATTTT
j_gene: TRBJ2-2; abundance: .; v_gene: TRBV29-1; len: 12; d_gene: .; CDR3aa: CSVGDYTGELFF; CDR3nt: TGCAGCGTTGGGGACTACACCGGGGAGCTGTTTTTT
j_gene: TRBJ2-3; abundance: .; v_gene: TRBV11-3; len: 17; d_gene: .; CDR3aa: CASSLGGGGPSTDTQYF; CDR3nt: TGTGCCAGCAGCCTAGGGGGAGGGGGCCCTAGCACAGATACGCAGTATTTT
j_gene: TRBJ2-6; abundance: .; v_gene: TRBV18; len: 17; d_gene: .; CDR3aa: CASSPRAAPLGANVLTF; CDR3nt: TGTGCCAGCTCACCACGAGCAGCCCCGTTGGGGGCCAACGTCCTGACTTTC
j_gene: TRBJ1-2; abundance: .; v_gene: TRBV7-9; len: 12; d_gene: TRBD1; CDR3aa: CASRLQGAGYTF; CDR3nt: TGTGCCAGCCGCCTCCAGGGGGCGGGCTACACCTTC
j_gene: TRBJ1-2; abundance: .; v_gene: TRBV6-5; len: 10; d_gene: .; CDR3aa: CASFNYGYTF; CDR3nt: TGTGCCAGCTTCAACTATGGCTACACCTTC
j_gene: TRBJ2-7; abundance: few; v_gene: TRBV5-8; len: 17; d_gene: .; CDR3aa: CASSLAGQGLASYEQYF; CDR3nt: TGTGCCAGCAGCTTGGCCGGTCAGGGGCTTGCGTCCTACGAGCAGTACTTC
j_gene: TRBJ2-2; abundance: few; v_gene: TRBV11-3; len: 15; d_gene: .; CDR3aa: CASSPRATNTGELFF; CDR3nt: TGTGCCAGCAGTCCCCGTGCCACGAACACCGGGGAGCTGTTTTTT
j_gene: TRBJ1-1; abundance: .; v_gene: TRBV28; len: 11; d_gene: .; CDR3aa: CASNSNTEAFF; CDR3nt: TGTGCCAGCAACTCAAACACTGAAGCTTTCTTT
j_gene: TRBJ2-1; abundance: once; v_gene: TRBV9; len: 15; d_gene: TRBD2; CDR3aa: CASTVGSGRLNEQFF; CDR3nt: TGTGCCAGCACCGTAGGGAGCGGGAGGCTCAATGAGCAGTTCTTC
j_gene: TRBJ2-3; abundance: .; v_gene: TRBV7-7; len: 15; d_gene: TRBD1; CDR3aa: CASSPGQGYTDTQYF; CDR3nt: TGTGCCAGCAGCCCGGGACAGGGGTACACAGATACGCAGTATTTT
j_gene: TRBJ2-1; abundance: .; v_gene: TRBV30; len: 18; d_gene: TRBD2; CDR3aa: CAFSPGLAGVAAYNEQFF; CDR3nt: TGTGCCTTTTCCCCGGGACTAGCGGGAGTAGCGGCCTACAATGAGCAGTTCTTC
j_gene: TRBJ2-3; abundance: .; v_gene: TRBV4-1; len: 17; d_gene: TRBD2; CDR3aa: CASSYPLAGRRGDTQYF; CDR3nt: TGCGCCAGCAGCTATCCACTAGCGGGGCGCCGAGGGGATACGCAGTATTTT
j_gene: TRBJ1-1; abundance: .; v_gene: TRBV5-8; len: 17; d_gene: TRBD1; CDR3aa: CASSPDRGQGRNTEAFF; CDR3nt: TGTGCCAGCAGTCCGGACAGGGGGCAAGGGAGGAACACTGAAGCTTTCTTT
j_gene: TRBJ1-5; abundance: few; v_gene: TRBV18; len: 13; d_gene: .; CDR3aa: CASSPGSNQPQHF; CDR3nt: TGTGCCAGCTCACCGGGGAGCAATCAGCCCCAGCATTTT